Shown below are 13 T cell receptor beta chains from a single sample sequenced in a study of T cell responses to AZD1222 COVID-19 vaccine. Assay used: immunoSEQ multiplex PCR; TCRdb lists only in-frame clones, some missing. The table shows over 110,000 clones, with about 90% occurring only once. The material was peripheral blood, obtained on day 0 of AZD1222 vaccination. These receptors all stem from an adult in good health.

V is TRBV28 and J is TRBJ1-4; D is unclear. The germline gives CDR1 MDHEN, CDR2 SYDVKM. This CDR3 is built from 14 residues. V was trimmed by 5 bases and J by 5 bases, leaving 12 bases between them. The CDR3 here is CASSLDGRNEKLFF. The CDR3 DNA reads as TGTGCCAGCAGTCTGGACGGTAGGAATGAAAAACTGTTTTTT.

This chain links TRBV7-2 with TRBJ2-1; TRBD2 matches at 9 bases. CDR1 and CDR2 (germline): SGHTA, FQGNSA. V lost 0 bases and J lost 7; bases outside the gene matches: 4. The CDR3 spans 15 residues. DNA for the CDR3: TGTGCCAGCAGCTTAGCGGGACTAGCTGTAAATGAGCAGTTCTTC. Its protein product is CASSLAGLAVNEQFF.

The V call is TRBV30, the J call TRBJ1-3, with unresolved D. The CDR3 runs 15 residues. The germline V gene has CDR1 GTSNPN and CDR2 SVGIG (reference sequence). Deletions cut 0 bases from V and 4 bases from J, with 13 bases between. Written as DNA, the CDR3 is TGTGCCTGGAGTGTAGGTAGGGATGACGGAAACACCATATATTTT. This encodes CAWSVGRDDGNTIYF.

The genes are TRBV19 and TRBJ2-1, with D tentatively TRBD1 or TRBD2 (6 bases each). Germline V CDR1 and CDR2: LNHDA, SQIVND (reference sequence). Trimming removed 8 bases from V and 6 bases from J, with 14 bases in between. The length of the CDR3 is 13 residues. CDR3 in amino acids: CASRGIGGNEQFF. The CDR3 region has the DNA TGTGCCAGTCGGGGGATAGGGGGCAATGAGCAGTTCTTC.

V gene TRBV2 combines with J gene TRBJ1-2; 8 nucleotides align to TRBD1. V trimming: 4 bases; J trimming: 8 bases; junction bases outside the gene matches: 9. The CDR3 length is 14 residues. Germline V gene sequence: CDR1 SNHLY, CDR2 FYNNEI. The CDR3 coding sequence is TGTGCCAGCAGTGCCACGGACAGGGACAGCGGCTACACCTTC. This encodes CASSATDRDSGYTF.

The chain recombines TRBV28 with TRBJ1-5; 9 positions match TRBD1. This CDR3 is built from 16 residues. J gave up 3 bases and V 6 bases, and 9 bases lay outside the gene matches. Looked up from germline, CDR1 is MDHEN and CDR2 is SYDVKM. This chain's CDR3 is CASSITGTGYNQPQHF. Here the CDR3 DNA reads TGTGCCAGCAGCATCACCGGGACAGGGTACAATCAGCCCCAGCATTTT.

The gene calls are TRBV28 and TRBJ1-4; unclear D gene. The CDR3 totals 15 residues. The germline V gene encodes CDR1 MDHEN and CDR2 SYDVKM. V shed 7 bases and J shed 5 bases, with 17 bases lying between them. The CDR3 DNA follows: TGTGCCAGCATTAACAGAAAGTCCCCGAATGAAAAACTGTTTTTT. Residues: CASINRKSPNEKLFF. The complete variable domain, with remaining parts taken from reference TRBV28 and TRBJ1-4, reads DVKVTQSSRYLVKRTGEKVFLECVQDMDHENMFWYRQDPGLGLRLIYFSYDVKMKEKGDIPEGYSVSREKKERFSLILESASTNQTSMYLCASINRKSPNEKLFFGSGTQLSVL.

The chain couples TRBV4-1 to TRBJ2-2; D is unresolved. The CDR3 is 15 amino acids. V lost 4 bases, J lost 4 bases, and 13 bases lay in between. CDR1 is MGHRA and CDR2 is YSYEKL in the germline V gene. CDR3 region: CASSRGSMSTGELFF. Here the CDR3 DNA reads TGCGCCAGCAGCCGTGGGTCGATGAGCACCGGGGAGCTGTTTTTT.

J is TRBJ2-1 and V is TRBV3-1 (or the pseudogene TRBV3-2); 11 bases line up with TRBD2. Germline V gene lookup returns CDR1 LGHDT and CDR2 YNNKEL (reference sequence). V was pared by 4 bases and J by 10 bases, with 9 bases of the junction left unmatched. The CDR3 totals 15 residues. The CDR3 DNA reads TGTGCCAGCAGCCTATTAGCGGGAGGGCGAGGGGAGCAGTTCTTC. It encodes CASSLLAGGRGEQFF.

V and J are TRBV6-5 and TRBJ1-1; 7 bases fit TRBD1. The V segment lost 6 bases and the J segment 4 bases; nucleotides outside the gene matches: 8. The germline V gene has CDR1 MNHEY and CDR2 SVGAGI. The CDR3 has 14 amino acids. CDR3 DNA sequence: TGTGCCAGCAGCCAAAACAGGGGTGCCACTGAAGCTTTCTTT. Translation gives CASSQNRGATEAFF.

The sample holds many counts of this clone. V and J are TRBV27 and TRBJ1-5; no definite D call. The V and J ends lost 2 bases and 2 bases respectively, with 4 bases between them. From germline, CDR1 is MNHEY and CDR2 SMNVEV (reference sequence). The CDR3 has 13 amino acids. CDR3 residues: CASSLQGNQPQHF. CDR3 coding DNA: TGTGCCAGCAGTTTACAGGGCAATCAGCCCCAGCATTTT.

The chain links TRBV7-8 to TRBJ1-2; D gene ambiguous. This CDR3 region has 13 residues. Germline CDR1 SGHVS, CDR2 FQNEAQ. Deletions cut 5 bases from V and 6 bases from J, with 13 bases between. This CDR3 reads CASSQSRLNGYTF. CDR3 in DNA: TGTGCCAGCAGCCAATCGCGGCTGAATGGCTACACCTTC.

This sequence joins TRBV5-1 and TRBJ2-7; a weak D match, TRBD2 (5 bases). Germline CDR1 and CDR2: SGHRS and YFSETQ. With 5 bases removed from V and 4 bases from J, the gap between germline ends came to 16 bases. The CDR3 covers 14 residues. The chain's CDR3 is CASSLSSGAYEQYF. The CDR3 DNA reads TGCGCCAGCAGTTTGTCCAGCGGTGCGTACGAGCAGTACTTC.